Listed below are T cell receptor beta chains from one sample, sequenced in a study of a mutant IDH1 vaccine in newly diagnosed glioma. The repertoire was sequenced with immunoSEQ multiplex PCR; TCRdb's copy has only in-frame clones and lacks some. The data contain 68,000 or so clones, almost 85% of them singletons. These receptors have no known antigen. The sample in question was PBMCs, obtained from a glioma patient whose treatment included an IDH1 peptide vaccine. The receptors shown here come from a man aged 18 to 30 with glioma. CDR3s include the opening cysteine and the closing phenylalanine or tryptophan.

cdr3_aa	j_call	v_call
CASSFRTSGGTYNEQFF	TRBJ2-1	TRBV5-6
CASSIAGRPQHF	TRBJ1-5	TRBV19
CASNRPGLTYEQYF	TRBJ2-7	TRBV6-5
CASSLWQNTEAFF	TRBJ1-1	TRBV7-8
CASSSTAFNYGYTF	TRBJ1-2	TRBV6-6
CASSQTTGTGPSQPQHF	TRBJ1-5	TRBV4-3
CAWRGQGAIPNTEAFF	TRBJ1-1	TRBV30
CASSLSPAAPRDTQYF	TRBJ2-3	TRBV5-1
CASSLYSGGGLNNEQFF	TRBJ2-1	TRBV27
CASSHYNSGGRTDTQYF	TRBJ2-3	TRBV4-2
CASAPDRGGTDTQYF	TRBJ2-3	TRBV4-1
CASMVGRASYEQYF	TRBJ2-7	TRBV6-5
CASSVEGSGANVLTF	TRBJ2-6	TRBV9
CASSLLGGEVHEQYF	TRBJ2-7	TRBV5-5
CASSKAGRAGGSGANVLTF	TRBJ2-6	TRBV6-1
CASSTDRGRNEQFF	TRBJ2-1	TRBV6-5
CASSLAPPGAGEQYF	TRBJ2-7	TRBV7-6
CASSLAGTVGYTF	TRBJ1-2	TRBV7-2
CASSIGYRGRTEAFF	TRBJ1-1	TRBV19
CASSHSGRADEQYF	TRBJ2-7	TRBV5-1
CASSQGRQGSYEQYF	TRBJ2-7	TRBV4-1
CASSILLTGAEQYF	TRBJ2-7	TRBV19
CASSPGVHTGELFF	TRBJ2-2	TRBV18
CSVSGLMAGELFF	TRBJ2-2	TRBV29-1
CASSPRGLATLYNEQFF	TRBJ2-1	TRBV7-9
CASSPSGPTEAFF	TRBJ1-1	TRBV18
CASIGGYEQYF	TRBJ2-7	TRBV25-1
CASSPGGFLEYF	TRBJ2-3	TRBV6-6
CATATGGNQPQHF	TRBJ1-5	TRBV6-5
CASSRPGAMEQYF	TRBJ2-7	TRBV7-9
CASSGGGTGYGYTF	TRBJ1-2	TRBV7-6
CASSYPNGEGYLGETQYF	TRBJ2-5	TRBV6-7
CASSINAGNEKLFF	TRBJ1-4	TRBV6-6
CASSIVSDATYEQYF	TRBJ2-7	TRBV19
CASRSRGLAGNTDTQYF	TRBJ2-3	TRBV2
CASSSRGTEGALDGAFF	TRBJ1-1	TRBV7-9
CASSYKGTGGEKLFF	TRBJ1-4	TRBV6-5
CAISERVTGRSEQYF	TRBJ2-7	TRBV10-3
CASSPSPRASGYQETQYF	TRBJ2-5	TRBV28
CASSQRQGGFDEQYF	TRBJ2-7	TRBV4-2
CASSPREVANTGELFF	TRBJ2-2	TRBV4-2
CASKIGQARSPLHF	TRBJ1-6	TRBV2
CASTPGTGINTIYF	TRBJ1-3	TRBV7-9
CASSLGHRDPNTGELFF	TRBJ2-2	TRBV5-1